This T cell receptor beta chain was recorded in a study of cytomegalovirus exposure and HLA in healthy donors (dated by TCRdb to about 2017). With respect to the entire study: In an earlier analysis of roughly 500 of the donors, 250 to 350 Gb of sequence data and 90 million to 130 million unique TCR beta sequences from approximately 180 million T cells were reported. Roughly 300 gigabases of sequencing data and 91 million or so unique TCR sequences made up an early release that covered nearly 650 HLA-typed donors. The genetic ancestry cluster associated with self-reported Caucasian donors included approximately 85% of the 398 genotyped donors. The aim of the study was to test whether cataloging public T cell receptors could identify signatures of past pathogen exposure. The study used immunosequencing to profile the T cell repertoires of approximately 650 subjects and linked those repertoires to cytomegalovirus serostatus. In addition to the first cohort of about 650 subjects, a separate validation cohort of under 150 different subjects was used. The study combined high-throughput TCR immunosequencing, statistical association of individual TCRs with disease status, and machine learning to predict cytomegalovirus infection status. A later analysis re-examined previously published TCR beta repertoires from about 700 donors and added high-resolution HLA genotyping to investigate patterns of TCR occurrence. The later analysis used no new phenotypic data to find candidate immune exposures, relying instead on TCR beta sequences and their occurrence across donors. An earlier analysis of approximately 630 of the donors applied high-throughput TCR beta sequencing to assess whether each TCR beta V gene segment acted as functional or pseudogenic. Donor age, sex, ethnicity and CMV serostatus were collected together with the repertoire data. A later genetic analysis used genome-wide SNP genotypes for about 60% of the 666 donors, treating that subset as a discovery cohort. All discovery cohort repertoires had been generated using a single sequencing platform. HLA typing included class I and class II loci at four-digit resolution. Typing coverage differed by locus: A, B, C, DRB1 and DQB1 were typed in roughly 620-630 donors, DQA1 in 500 to 550, DPA1 in 600 to 610, and DPB1 in about 450. Because of strong linkage in the cohort, 5 or 6 DR-DQ haplotypes were treated as single units for association and clustering. Among some 410 genotyped donors of the cohort, an average of roughly 230,000 unique TCR beta nucleotide sequences was sequenced per donor, of which 15% to 20% were non-productive. The study at large found these results: Approximately 16 rarely observed V segments, including chromosome 9 orphons, were excluded from the earlier analysis of several hundred of the donors because counts were too low. Immune exposure information for the cohort was limited to CMV serostatus. Some IMGT-functional V segments, including TRBV6-2 and TRBV6-3, could not be distinguished by the 87-base-pair reads and were therefore excluded. Roughly uniform sequencing depth across donors was assumed in presence/absence analyses, although this assumption may not hold. Assigning TCR associations to individual alleles was difficult when HLA alleles, especially DR and DQ, strongly co-occurred. A further reported finding was that TCR beta sequences accurately predicted the HLA-A and HLA-B alleles for most subjects in the first cohort. Because HLA typing was missing for some donors at each locus, association tests included only the typed subset. A later analysis associated about 17,000 TCR beta sequences with specific HLA alleles at a false discovery rate of 0.05. In a later analysis, most CMV-associated TCR beta chains were found to appear HLA-restricted, with HLA associations seemingly driven largely by CMV exposure. While some public TCRs were present in many individuals, most TCR sequences turned up only very rarely across donors. The cohort was sequenced for TCR beta chains only, and without alpha or paired-chain data the features that could be detected were limited. Linkage disequilibrium might explain the correlated functional status among segregating V segments, but an unknown experimental factor could not be excluded. A later analysis found that TCR association rates varied across HLA loci, with DRB1 alleles showing the most associated TCRs and HLA-C alleles the fewest. A few of the identified cytomegalovirus-associated TCR beta chains were confirmed in vitro to be specific for cytomegalovirus antigens. The classifier was reported to diagnose cytomegalovirus status with high specificity and sensitivity in both the original and validation cohorts. In a later genetic analysis, fewer N-insertions in productive TCRs were reported among donors in an Asian-associated ancestry cluster than the approximately 630-donor mean. A later analysis found that HLA-associated TCR beta chains were more clonally expanded and had lower generation probabilities than equally common non-associated chains. The study listed 150 to 200 TCR beta chains as associated with cytomegalovirus. The authors suggested that the approach could potentially be generalized to other disease states and immunological phenotypes. Several of the top co-occurrence clusters appeared to be linked to parvovirus B19, influenza, CMV and Epstein-Barr virus, according to a later analysis. V-gene and J-gene trimming of TCR beta chains was associated with a missense DCLRE1C variant in a later genetic analysis, and the association was replicated in an independent cohort. An earlier analysis of 450 to 750 of the donors showed that most TCR beta V segments appeared in productive rearrangements either about 87% or about 30% of the time, which broadly matched IMGT annotations. A group of highly shared sequence variants was considered likely to be a technical artifact of the sequencing pipeline.

From the cysteine up to the phenylalanine, the CDR3 has a length of 14 residues. The read is trimmed to its CDR3 DNA, 42 bases read in frame from base 1. V and J lose 4 bases and 3 bases, and a span of 10 bases separates them. Via the germline V gene, CDR1 is SGHRS and CDR2 YFSETQ. Comment on this clone: Its antigen is still unknown. Per-base qualities were not stored, and no clone one base away is much larger.

Preparation of the library involved the immunoSEQ multiplex PCR assay. A mixture of 60 forward primers for TCR Vbeta segments and 13 reverse primers for TCR Jbeta segments was used in the multiplex PCR. A multiplex PCR assay on genomic DNA amplified the CDR3 region of rearranged TCR beta genes. On the Illumina HiSeq System, the amplified TCR beta libraries were sequenced as 87-base-pair reads. For the original study's pipeline: In a later analysis, tens of millions of unique TCR beta chains were counted across the 690 or so repertoires, and roughly 10 million of these chains were shared by at least two donors. Raw reads were error-corrected and collapsed into unique sequences by a nearest-neighbor algorithm in which closely related sequences were merged to remove PCR and sequencing errors. V, D and J gene segments were assigned by aligning CDR3 sequences to IMGT reference sequences. For a sequence to be retained, at least a six-nucleotide match to both a V gene segment and a J gene segment was required. A rearrangement was called productive if the CDR3 had no stop codons and remained in frame with V and J, and every other rearrangement was called non-productive. CDR3 was defined by IMGT convention, running from the second conserved V-encoded cysteine to the conserved J-encoded phenylalanine. The earlier analysis of about 640 of the donors excluded any sequence lacking an unambiguous match to a single V gene segment. In an earlier analysis of 500 to 750 of the donors, V segments were called functional above 56.7% productive rearrangements and were called segregating when the between-donor standard deviation exceeded 5%. A statistical classification framework was developed to diagnose cytomegalovirus status using the catalog of TCR beta chain sequences. A later analysis assigned V and J genes by comparing TCR nucleotide sequences with IMGT/GENE-DB human TR gene sequences. The TCRdist pipeline was used in a later analysis to assign CDR3 sequences and most-parsimonious VDJ recombination scenarios. In a later analysis, each TCR beta chain was defined by its CDR3 amino acid sequence together with its V-gene family, and reads without a unique V-gene family were excluded. As a way to deal with suspected cross-contamination and a sequencing artifact, a later analysis dropped hundreds of nucleotide sequences that were highly shared and had low generation probability. For each public chain, a later analysis derived a clonal expansion index from normalized ranks of inferred template counts within each repertoire. In a later analysis, generation probabilities were computed with a VDJ recombination model fitted to out-of-frame rearrangements, and the resulting probabilities were checked against IGoR. In a later analysis, TCR-TCR, TCR-HLA and TCR-CMV co-occurrence was scored with hypergeometric tests, and a repertoire-size bias correction was applied to TCR pairs. To estimate false discovery rates, a later analysis permuted the HLA or CMV assignments 20 times. A later analysis grouped co-occurring TCRs with DBSCAN, adding TCRdist sequence similarity when clustering within HLA-allele-positive subsets. Co-occurrence clustering excluded repertoires with fewer than 30,000 or more than 120,000 public chains, plus five with anomalous nucleotide sharing. TCRdb carries this immuneACCESS record with in-frame sequences only. Its versions omit some clonotypes, under half of them owing to an unresolved V gene in the studies checked, with the rest unexplained. From that table come the V and J calls and clone size; the DNA was used to work out D and trimming. A total of over 110,000 clones appear in this sample, roughly 80% of them only once. The top ten clones comprise around 4.1% of the sample.

The cohort comprised fewer than 750 healthy bone marrow donors. Cohort members were all nominally healthy when sampled, although unrecorded immune exposures were likely present. The donor tested CMV seronegative, placing the donor among the 350 or so seronegative members of the cohort. Every donor gave a peripheral blood sample, and the peripheral blood mononuclear cells from that sample were used for TCR beta sequencing. The Qiagen DNeasy Blood Extraction Kit was used to extract genomic DNA from the blood cell samples. The specimen sequenced was PBMCs. The clonotype originates from a middle-aged man in good health and CMV-seronegative. Recombination connected TRBV5-1 to TRBJ2-2, with the identity of the D gene unclear. The base sequence is TGCGCCAGCAGCGCAGACACATACACCGGGGAGCTGTTTTTT. Its coded protein is CASSADTYTGELFF.